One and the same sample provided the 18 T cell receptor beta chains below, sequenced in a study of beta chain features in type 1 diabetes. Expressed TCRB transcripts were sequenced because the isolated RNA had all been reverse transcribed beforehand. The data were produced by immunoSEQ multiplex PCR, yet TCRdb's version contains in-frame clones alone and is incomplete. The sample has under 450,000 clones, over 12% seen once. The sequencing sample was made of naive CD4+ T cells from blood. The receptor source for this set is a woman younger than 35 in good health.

The CDR3 is CASSTAHRNTEAFF. CDR3 DNA sequence: TGTGCCAGTAGTACCGCACACCGTAACACTGAAGCTTTCTTT. The chain joins TRBV19 to TRBJ1-1; D remains unclear. The CDR3 consists of 14 residues. V lost 4 bases and J lost 2, with 11 bases in between. Germline V CDR1 and CDR2: LNHDA, SQIVND (reference sequence).

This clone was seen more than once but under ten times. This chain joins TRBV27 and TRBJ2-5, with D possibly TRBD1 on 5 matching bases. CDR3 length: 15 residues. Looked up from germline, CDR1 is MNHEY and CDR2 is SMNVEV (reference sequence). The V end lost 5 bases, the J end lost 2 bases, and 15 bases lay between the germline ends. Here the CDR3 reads CASSLRQFRQETQYF. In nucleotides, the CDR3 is TGTGCCAGCAGTCTCCGACAGTTCCGGCAAGAGACCCAGTACTTC.

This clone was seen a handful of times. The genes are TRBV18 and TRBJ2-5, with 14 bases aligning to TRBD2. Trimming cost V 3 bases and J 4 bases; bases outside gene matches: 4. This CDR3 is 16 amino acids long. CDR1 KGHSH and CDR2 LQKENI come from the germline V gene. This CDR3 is CASSPGTSGSSETQYF. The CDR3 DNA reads TGTGCCAGCTCACCCGGGACTAGCGGGAGTTCAGAGACCCAGTACTTC.

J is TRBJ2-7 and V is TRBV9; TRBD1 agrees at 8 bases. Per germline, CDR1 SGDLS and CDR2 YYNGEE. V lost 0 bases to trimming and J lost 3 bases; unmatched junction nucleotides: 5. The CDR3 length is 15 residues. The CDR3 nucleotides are TGTGCCAGCAGCGTAGACGACAGGGGCCTCTACGAGCAGTACTTC. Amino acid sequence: CASSVDDRGLYEQYF.

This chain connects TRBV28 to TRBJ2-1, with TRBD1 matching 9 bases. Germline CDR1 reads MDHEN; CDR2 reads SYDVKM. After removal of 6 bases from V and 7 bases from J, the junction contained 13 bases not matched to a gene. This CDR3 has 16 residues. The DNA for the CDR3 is TGTGCCAGCAGCCAATACAGGGGGCCCCTAGGTAATGAGCAGTTCTTC. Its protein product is CASSQYRGPLGNEQFF.

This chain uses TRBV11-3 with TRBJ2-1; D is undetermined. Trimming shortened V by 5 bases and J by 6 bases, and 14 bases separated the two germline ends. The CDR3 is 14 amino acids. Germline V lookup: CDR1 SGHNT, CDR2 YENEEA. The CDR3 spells CASSPPDDFNEQFF. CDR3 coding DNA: TGTGCCAGCAGCCCCCCGGATGACTTCAATGAGCAGTTCTTC. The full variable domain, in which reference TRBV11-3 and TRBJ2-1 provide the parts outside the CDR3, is EAGVVQSPRYKIIEKKQPVAFWCNPISGHNTLYWYLQNLGQGPELLIRYENEEAVDDSQLPKDRFSAERLKGVDSTLKIQPAELGDSAVYLCASSPPDDFNEQFFGPGTRLTVL.

The CDR3 protein is CASTRDRGEETQYF. Here the CDR3 DNA reads TGTGCCAGCACCCGGGACAGGGGCGAAGAGACCCAGTACTTC. The J gene is TRBJ2-5, the V gene TRBV2; 10 nucleotides align to TRBD1. CDR3 size: 14 residues. Trimming at V came to 7 bases and at J to 3 bases, leaving 5 bases not matched to a gene. Germline loops: CDR1 SNHLY, CDR2 FYNNEI.

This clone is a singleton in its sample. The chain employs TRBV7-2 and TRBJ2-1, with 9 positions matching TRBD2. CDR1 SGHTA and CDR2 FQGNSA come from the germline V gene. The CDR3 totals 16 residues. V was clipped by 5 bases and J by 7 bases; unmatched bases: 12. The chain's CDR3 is CASSPPGGRAMNEQFF. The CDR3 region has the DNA TGTGCCAGCAGCCCCCCCGGCGGGAGGGCCATGAATGAGCAGTTCTTC.

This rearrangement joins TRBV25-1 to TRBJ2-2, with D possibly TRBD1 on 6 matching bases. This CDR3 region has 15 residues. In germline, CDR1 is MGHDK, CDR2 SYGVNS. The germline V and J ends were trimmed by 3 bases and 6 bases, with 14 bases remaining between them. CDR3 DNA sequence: TGTGCCAGCAGTGACCCAGGGGAATGGTCCGGGGAGCTGTTTTTT. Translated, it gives CASSDPGEWSGELFF.

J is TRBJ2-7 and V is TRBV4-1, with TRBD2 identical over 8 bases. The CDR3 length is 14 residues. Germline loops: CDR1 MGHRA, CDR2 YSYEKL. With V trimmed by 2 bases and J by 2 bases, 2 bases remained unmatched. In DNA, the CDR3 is TGCGCCAGCAGCCAAAGGACTAGCACCTACGAGCAGTACTTC. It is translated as CASSQRTSTYEQYF.

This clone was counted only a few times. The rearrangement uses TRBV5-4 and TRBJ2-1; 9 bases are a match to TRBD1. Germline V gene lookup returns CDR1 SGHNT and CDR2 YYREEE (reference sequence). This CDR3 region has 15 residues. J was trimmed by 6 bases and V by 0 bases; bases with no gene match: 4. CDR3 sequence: CASSLGGQGTNEQFF. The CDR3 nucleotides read TGTGCCAGCAGCTTGGGGGGACAGGGTACCAATGAGCAGTTCTTC.

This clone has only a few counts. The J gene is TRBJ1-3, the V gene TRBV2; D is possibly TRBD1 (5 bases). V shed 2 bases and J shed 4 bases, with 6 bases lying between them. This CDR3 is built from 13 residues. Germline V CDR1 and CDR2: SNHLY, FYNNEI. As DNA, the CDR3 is TGTGCCAGCAGTGAAAGGGGAGGAAACACCATATATTTT. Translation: CASSERGGNTIYF.

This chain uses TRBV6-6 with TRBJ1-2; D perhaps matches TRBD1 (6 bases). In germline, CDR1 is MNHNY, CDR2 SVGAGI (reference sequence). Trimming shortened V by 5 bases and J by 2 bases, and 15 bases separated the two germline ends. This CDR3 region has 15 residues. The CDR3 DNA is TGTGCCAGCAGTCCTGGACAGCTTCGGAACTATGGCTACACCTTC. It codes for CASSPGQLRNYGYTF.

The CDR3 spells CASNRGSRTAEQFF. The CDR3 DNA follows: TGTGCCAGTAACAGGGGGTCGCGTACGGCTGAGCAGTTCTTC. V gene TRBV19 combines with J gene TRBJ2-1; TRBD1 matches 8 bases. The CDR3 loop spans 14 amino acids. Germline trimming cut 7 bases from V and 9 bases from J; bases unmatched to any gene: 11. The germline gives CDR1 LNHDA, CDR2 SQIVND (reference sequence).

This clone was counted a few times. The CDR3 bases are TGTGCCATCAGTGTGGGACTATCGGGAGGCTACACCTTC. Its translation is CAISVGLSGGYTF. The chain couples TRBV10-3 to TRBJ1-2, with D possibly being TRBD1 (5 bases). V was shortened by 4 bases and J by 8 bases, with 14 bases between the two germline ends. CDR1 is ENHRY, CDR2 SYGVKD, per germline. This CDR3 comprises 13 residues.

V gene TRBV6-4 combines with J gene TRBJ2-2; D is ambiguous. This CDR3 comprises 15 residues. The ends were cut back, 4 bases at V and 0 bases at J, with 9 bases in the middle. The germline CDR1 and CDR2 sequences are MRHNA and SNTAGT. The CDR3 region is CASSVTPANTGELFF. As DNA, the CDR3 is TGTGCCAGCAGTGTAACACCTGCGAACACCGGGGAGCTGTTTTTT.

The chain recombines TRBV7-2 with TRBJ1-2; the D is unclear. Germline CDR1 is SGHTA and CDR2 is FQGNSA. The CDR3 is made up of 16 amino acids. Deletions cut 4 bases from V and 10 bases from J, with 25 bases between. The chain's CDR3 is CASSSSRRAGAGDYTF. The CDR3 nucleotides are TGTGCCAGCAGCTCATCCCGGCGGGCAGGTGCCGGGGACTACACCTTC.

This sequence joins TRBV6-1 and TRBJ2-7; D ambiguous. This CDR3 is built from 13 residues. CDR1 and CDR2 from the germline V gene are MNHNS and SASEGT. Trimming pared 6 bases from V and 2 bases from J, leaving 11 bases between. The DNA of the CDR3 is TGTGCCAGCAGAGCCAGGTCAGCCTACGAGCAGTACTTC. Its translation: CASRARSAYEQYF.